Below are 8 T cell receptor beta chains sequenced from a single sample in a study of T cell responses to AZD1222 COVID-19 vaccine. Sequencing used immunoSEQ multiplex PCR; TCRdb keeps in-frame clones, though not all of them. The repertoire includes tens of thousands of clones, 80% to 90% of them detected once, and approximately 6% sits in the top ten. Sequencing used peripheral blood, obtained on day 0 of AZD1222 vaccination. All receptors derive from an adult in good health.

The V and J genes are TRBV7-2 and TRBJ1-4, with a weak D call TRBD1 (6 bases). The ends were cut back, 0 bases at V and 8 bases at J, with 10 bases in the middle. Looked up from germline, CDR1 is SGHTA and CDR2 is FQGNSA. The CDR3 is 14 residues long. CDR3 DNA sequence: TGTGCCAGCAGCTTAGCAGGGGGGGAGGAAAAACTGTTTTTT. Translation gives CASSLAGGEEKLFF.

J is TRBJ1-2 and V is TRBV7-2, with a possible D match to TRBD1 (6 bases). The CDR3 loop spans 16 amino acids. The V gene's germline CDR1 is SGHTA and CDR2 FQGNSA. Trimming cost V 0 bases and J 4 bases, with 15 bases left between them. The CDR3 bases are TGTGCCAGCAGCTTAGCCGGGGGGGCAGGGATCTATGGCTACACCTTC. This codes for CASSLAGGAGIYGYTF.

This rearrangement joins TRBV6-5 to TRBJ1-5, with TRBD1 identical over 11 bases. The V segment lost 5 bases and the J segment 5 bases; nucleotides outside the gene matches: 5. CDR1 and CDR2 (germline): MNHEY, SVGAGI. The CDR3 consists of 15 residues. CDR3 sequence reads: CASSTGTGGYQPQHF. The CDR3 nucleotides read TGTGCCAGCAGTACCGGGACAGGGGGATATCAGCCCCAGCATTTT.

This chain joins TRBV6-5 and TRBJ1-2; D is perhaps TRBD1 (6 bases). V dropped 2 bases and J dropped 1 base, with 14 bases sitting between them. The CDR3 covers 16 residues. CDR1 and CDR2 from the germline V gene are MNHEY and SVGAGI. CDR3 amino acids: CASSYRTDLNNYGYTF. DNA of the CDR3: TGTGCCAGCAGTTACAGGACAGATCTTAATAACTATGGCTACACCTTC.

This chain links TRBV27 with TRBJ1-1; D is uncertain. Germline V CDR1 and CDR2: MNHEY, SMNVEV (reference sequence). The V end was cut by 6 bases, the J end by 4 bases, with 12 bases between. The CDR3 runs 13 residues. CDR3 sequence: CASRTWVGTEAFF. CDR3 nucleotide sequence: TGTGCCAGCAGAACCTGGGTCGGCACTGAAGCTTTCTTT.

The chain is built from TRBV18 and TRBJ1-5, with 9 nucleotides matching TRBD1. CDR3 size: 15 residues. V lost 1 base to trimming and J lost 6 bases; unmatched junction nucleotides: 4. Germline CDR1 is KGHSH and CDR2 is LQKENI. The CDR3 loop is CASSPLQGAGQPQHF. CDR3 coding DNA: TGTGCCAGCTCACCACTACAGGGGGCCGGTCAGCCCCAGCATTTT.

The chain joins TRBV15 to TRBJ2-1; unclear D gene. The length of the CDR3 is 13 residues. Germline-derived CDR1 and CDR2 are LNHNV and YYDKDF (reference sequence). Trimming shortened V by 4 bases and J by 0 bases, and 4 bases separated the two germline ends. The CDR3 coding sequence is TGTGCCACCAGCACCCCCTCCTACAATGAGCAGTTCTTC. Protein: CATSTPSYNEQFF. Variable domain in full (rest from reference TRBV15 and TRBJ2-1): DAMVIQNPRYQVTQFGKPVTLSCSQTLNHNVMYWYQQKSSQAPKLLFHYYDKDFNNEADTPDNFQSRRPNTSFCFLDIRSPGLGDTAMYLCATSTPSYNEQFFGPGTRLTVL.

This clone was counted only a few times. V usage is TRBV24-1 and J usage is TRBJ2-5; TRBD2 agrees at 10 bases. CDR1 and CDR2 (germline): KGHDR, SFDVKD. The CDR3 totals 15 residues. After removal of 4 bases from V and 4 bases from J, the junction contained 5 bases not matched to a gene. CDR3: CATSETSGIRETQYF. DNA for the CDR3: TGTGCCACCAGTGAAACTAGCGGGATCCGAGAGACCCAGTACTTC.